The present T cell receptor beta chain was sequenced within a study of blood T cells in healthy people across ages. Per sample, a minimum of 7 million PBMCs were isolated. Comments on this clonotype: Its cognate antigen is unknown.

The germline gives CDR1 SGHTA, CDR2 FQGTGA. V lost 5 bases to trimming and J lost 2 bases, with 13 bases between them. This CDR3 is 14 amino acids long. Study findings and constraints: One million T cells yielded diversity estimates that were considered underestimates. PBMC samples, being unsorted, prevented any conclusive comparison of naive and antigen-experienced cells.

For the second PCR, which ran for 7 to 11 cycles, a sample-barcoded 5' primer and a J-beta primer mix were used. MiXCR was run by TCRdb on the 5' RACE reads, yielding one entry per CDR3 protein. This table holds about 730,000 distinct CDR3 sequences, more than 40% found once. This receptor was obtained from a woman aged 60-75 years in good health. The V and J genes are TRBV7-3 and TRBJ2-7; tentatively, D is TRBD1 or TRBD2 (5 bases each). The sequenced sample was blood. CDR3 in DNA: TGTGCCAGCAGCCGGCACCAGGGAGCCTACGAGCAGTACTTC. Amino acid sequence: CASSRHQGAYEQYF.